These 9 T cell receptor beta chains share one sample of origin, sequenced in a study of response to subunit inactivated influenza vaccine. A single record per CDR3 protein comes from TCRdb applying MiXCR to the RT-PCR reads. This repertoire shows a few hundred thousand distinct CDR3 sequences, 11% to 15% found once; its top ten account for 11%. The sample in question was PBMCs from blood, obtained 11 to 12 days after vaccination. The receptors come from a man between 50 and 59 years old who received an inactivated influenza vaccine.

This clonotype was counted ten times or more. CDR3 bases: TGTGCCAGCAGCCAAGAGGTAGGGGTCAATCAGCCCCAGCATTTT. Translation: CASSQEVGVNQPQHF. The chain couples TRBV4-2 to TRBJ1-5, with D possibly being TRBD1 (5 bases). This CDR3 contains 15 residues. Trimming removed 0 bases from V and 3 bases from J, with 9 bases in between. Germline CDR1 LGHNA, CDR2 YNFKEQ.

This clonotype was seen repeatedly, ten times or more. The genes are TRBV15 and TRBJ2-7; D is ambiguous. There are 13 residues in the CDR3. The germline gives CDR1 LNHNV, CDR2 YYDKDF (reference sequence). V dropped 2 bases and J dropped 3 bases, with 8 bases sitting between them. The CDR3 DNA reads as TGTGCCACCAGCAGACCCGGTTACTACGAGCAGTACTTC. As protein: CATSRPGYYEQYF.

This clonotype came up a few times. The V call is TRBV20-1, the J call TRBJ1-5; D is ambiguous. Per germline, CDR1 DFQATT and CDR2 SNEGSKA (reference sequence). V lost 3 bases to trimming and J lost 5 bases, with 14 bases between them. The CDR3 is 14 residues long. The CDR3 sequence: CSARGVLADQPQHF. The DNA of the CDR3 is TGCAGTGCTAGGGGTGTTCTAGCCGATCAGCCCCAGCATTTT.

The chain carries TRBV5-1 and TRBJ1-5; weak D call: TRBD1 (5 bases). The CDR3 contains 15 residues. Looked up from germline, CDR1 is SGHRS and CDR2 is YFSETQ. V was cut by 0 bases and J by 4 bases, with 11 bases left in between. The chain's CDR3 is CASSLGQGKNQPQHF. DNA of the CDR3: TGCGCCAGCAGCTTGGGGCAGGGAAAAAATCAGCCCCAGCATTTT. Supplemented by reference TRBV5-1 and TRBJ1-5, the full variable domain reads KAGVTQTPRYLIKTRGQQVTLSCSPISGHRSVSWYQQTPGQGLQFLFEYFSETQRNKGNFPGRFSGRQFSNSRSEMNVSTLELGDSALYLCASSLGQGKNQPQHFGDGTRLSIL.

This clonotype was found many times. CDR3 protein: CASSNKGTGTNTGELFF. CDR3 bases: TGTGCCAGCAGCAATAAAGGGACAGGGACGAACACCGGGGAGCTGTTTTTT. The rearrangement joins TRBV12-3 or TRBV12-4 to TRBJ2-2, with 9 positions matching TRBD1. The CDR3 sequence is 17 residues long. V was clipped by 6 bases and J by 0 bases; unmatched bases: 8.

This clonotype has just a few counts. CDR3 nucleotide sequence: TGTGCCAGCAGTTACAAAGGGGGCCGTTACGAGCAGTACTTC. Protein product: CASSYKGGRYEQYF. V is TRBV6-5 and J is TRBJ2-7, with 7 bases aligning to TRBD1. V was clipped by 2 bases and J by 4 bases; unmatched bases: 5. Looked up from germline, CDR1 is MNHEY and CDR2 is SVGAGI. The length of the CDR3 is 14 residues.

This CDR3 is CSGARSENIQYF. CDR3 DNA: TGCAGTGGGGCCCGTTCTGAAAACATTCAGTACTTC. J is TRBJ2-4 and V is TRBV20-1, with D hard to call. Trimming left V 7 bases short and J 5 bases short, with 12 bases between. The CDR3 consists of 12 residues. CDR1 is DFQATT and CDR2 is SNEGSKA in the germline V gene (reference sequence).

The rearrangement joins TRBV28 to TRBJ2-3; the D is unclear. The V and J ends lost 6 bases and 2 bases respectively, with 9 bases between them. The germline gives CDR1 MDHEN, CDR2 SYDVKM. The CDR3 runs to 13 residues. The CDR3 DNA sequence: TGTGCCAGCAGAAGGCGGAACACAGATACGCAGTATTTT. Residues: CASRRRNTDTQYF.

The gene calls are TRBV6-5 and TRBJ2-1, with D tentatively TRBD2 (5 bases). Germline lookup yields CDR1 MNHEY and CDR2 SVGAGI. The CDR3 extends over 14 amino acids. V dropped 2 bases and J dropped 11 bases, with 16 bases sitting between them. This chain's CDR3 is CASSYREVEGKQFF. CDR3 sequence (DNA): TGTGCCAGCAGTTACCGCGAGGTAGAGGGAAAGCAGTTCTTC.